This entry is about one T cell receptor beta chain. This receptor's antigen is unknown. No base quality information exists; no much larger clone differs at one position. Libraries were prepared through the immunoSEQ multiplex PCR assay. To provide template for TCR sequencing, every sample had RNA extracted and reverse transcribed into cDNA. SuperScript III was used to make first-strand cDNA, primed with a 2:1 mix of oligo-dT and random hexamers. A synthetic immune receptor repertoire was used to gauge amplification bias, and whatever bias remained was removed computationally. Processing in the source paper ran as follows. Raw reads were preprocessed to remove errors, and CDR3 was defined by IMGT conventions from the conserved cysteine to phenylalanine. Clonality was computed as 1 minus the Shannon entropy, with the entropy normalized by log2 of the number of productive unique TCRs. Scalp TCRbeta sequences were cross-referenced with sorted blood CD4 and CD8 repertoires so that the CD4 or CD8 identity of scalp clones could be inferred. In TCRdb, the immuneACCESS table is reduced to in-frame sequences with V and J assigned. These tables do not hold every clone; where another copy was compared, an unresolved V gene accounts for under half, and the others remain unexplained. Clone size and V and J calls were adopted from that table, with D and trimming inferred from the DNA. In this sample the table shows 110,000 to 150,000 clones, 82% of which occur a single time. More than 20% of the sample comes from the top ten.

The sample originates from a study of CD8+ T cells in alopecia areata (dated by TCRdb to the late 2010s). For the study in its entirety: Treated patients were enrolled in an open-label pilot trial of oral tofacitinib at 5 to 10 mg twice daily for moderate-to-severe alopecia areata. Patients received tofacitinib for 6 to 18 months and were then followed off drug for 6 months to check for delayed response and recurrence. Disease severity in treated patients was measured with the SALT score, which quantifies the percentage of affected scalp surface area. The study used high-throughput TCRbeta sequencing to examine T cell clonal expansion in alopecia areata, in both the C3H/HeJ mouse model and human patients. In humans, TCRbeta sequencing was performed on scalp tissue and on sorted CD4+ and CD8+ peripheral blood T cells from healthy controls and from patients with patchy or totalis/universalis alopecia areata. Patients on tofacitinib were biopsied at baseline and after 4 and 24 weeks of treatment, and several of the patients also had a later scalp biopsy. Scalp clonality was compared across normal scalp (n=4), patchy alopecia areata scalp (n=8), and alopecia totalis/universalis scalp (n=8). The RNA source kit depended on sample type: the PAXgene miRNA kit for fixed scalp, the miRNeasy kit for PBMCs, and the RNeasy kit for mouse skin. immunoSEQ multiplex PCR using 35 Vbeta forward primers and 13 Jbeta reverse primers was used to amplify TCRbeta CDR3 regions. Study-wide findings and limitations: Compared with normal scalp, lesional scalp had higher clonality and more expanded CD8+ clones, particularly in alopecia totalis/universalis, a pattern that suggests antigenic drive. Shared TCR sequences between patients were less evident than in mice, which may be partly attributable to HLA diversity in the patient population. Unlike mouse skin, where gammadelta T cells dominate, normal human skin contains resident alphabeta T cells that get sequenced too, which complicates analysis of the scalp TCR repertoire. Many expanded lesional clones were found to persist in scalp and blood during tofacitinib treatment, and relapse after treatment cessation may be partly explained by this persistence. The treated cohort was small, with a single nonresponder, so links between baseline CD8+ expansion and response need larger studies. Tofacitinib significantly lowered scalp clonality and the number of expanded CD8+ clones among the top 100 scalp clones.

The sample's time point label is to be understood as: about four weeks on oral tofacitinib. Read against the paper, the sample's treatment or condition label means: oral pan-JAK inhibitor, 5-10 mg twice daily. Lesional scalp punch biopsies and peripheral blood were collected from alopecia areata patients. PBMCs were separated by density centrifugation and stained for CD3, CD4 and CD8, after which CD4+ and CD8+ T cells were sorted on a FACSAria. Its CDR3 holds 15 amino acids, cysteine through phenylalanine. CDR3 DNA only is kept here, 45 bases in frame from base 1. In the germline V gene, CDR1 corresponds to LGHNA and CDR2 to YSLEER. Trimming costs V 0 bases and J 3 bases, and their ends lie 11 bases apart.

This clonotype was obtained from a human donor with alopecia areata. Recombination linked TRBV4-3 to TRBJ1-1; no confident D gene assignment can be made. The material sequenced was CD8+ T cells sorted from blood, taken at week 4, from a patient treated with tofacitinib. CDR3 reads: CASSQDNWEDTEAFF. The DNA reads TGCGCCAGCAGCCAAGATAATTGGGAGGACACTGAAGCTTTCTTT.